This T cell receptor beta chain was captured by sequencing in a study of blood T cell repertoires in COVID-19. Trimming removed 4 bases from V and 4 bases from J; junction bases left unmatched: 14. Looked up from germline, CDR1 is SGHTS and CDR2 is YDEGEE. This CDR3 has 16 amino acids. Libraries were prepared by immunoSEQ multiplex PCR; TCRdb keeps only in-frame clonotypes and omits some of them. The table includes nearly 250,000 clones, around 86% detected once. This clonotype was sampled from a woman aged 50 to 60 who had recovered from COVID-19. Material for sequencing was PBMCs or T cells enriched from blood (not recorded which). The J gene is TRBJ2-7, the V gene TRBV5-8; TRBD2 matches 7 bases. Here the CDR3 reads CASSGRRTSPGYEQYF. The CDR3 bases are TGTGCCAGCAGCGGGAGGAGGACTAGTCCCGGTTACGAGCAGTACTTC.